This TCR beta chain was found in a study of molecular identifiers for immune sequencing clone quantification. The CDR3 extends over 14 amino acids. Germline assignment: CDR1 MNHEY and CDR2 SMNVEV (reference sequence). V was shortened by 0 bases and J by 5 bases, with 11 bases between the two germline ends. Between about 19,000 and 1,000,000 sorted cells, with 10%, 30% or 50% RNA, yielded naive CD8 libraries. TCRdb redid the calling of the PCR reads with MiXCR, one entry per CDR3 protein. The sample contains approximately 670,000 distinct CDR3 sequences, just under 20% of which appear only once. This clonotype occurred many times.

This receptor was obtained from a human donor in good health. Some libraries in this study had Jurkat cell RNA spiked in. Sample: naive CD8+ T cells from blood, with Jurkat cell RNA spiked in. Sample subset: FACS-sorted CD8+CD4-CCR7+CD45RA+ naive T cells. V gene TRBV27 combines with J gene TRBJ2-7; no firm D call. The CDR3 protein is CASSLSQAWNEQYF. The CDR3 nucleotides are TGTGCCAGCAGTTTATCCCAGGCCTGGAACGAGCAGTACTTC.